This paragraph covers one T cell receptor (beta chain) sequence. Antigen unknown. V dropped 1 base and J dropped 6 bases, with 6 bases sitting between them. In germline, CDR1 is LGHNA, CDR2 YSLEER. The CDR3 length is 13 residues. Specified time point: patch test 1, 2 weeks after DPC sensitization. Treatment defined: therapeutic diphenylcyclopropenone sensitization with weekly scalp DPC. Original methodology: There were a median of approximately 100,000 TCRs per sample, with a range from roughly 20,000 to 750,000. Each CDR3 protein is one row after TCRdb ran MiXCR on the RACE reads. Clone size and V and J calls follow TCRdb, not the original study. The repertoire consists of about 110,000 distinct CDR3 sequences, with more than 9.5% occurring once and the leading ten covering approximately 3.5%. This entry comes from a study of human T cells and chemical hapten exposure. At the level of the study: Diphenylcyclopropenone was administered weekly to the scalp of patients throughout the roughly 24-week study. The patients were mostly female; they had alopecia areata, totalis or universalis.

Findings and caveats of the study: Expanded TCRs showed more large CDR3 clusters than pre-sensitization or healthy control sets.

The chain has TRBV4-3 and TRBJ2-2; D remains ambiguous. This clonotype originated in a woman aged 40 to 55 with alopecia areata. Some clones in this sample may be carry-over from other donors' samples. The source material was whole blood, sampled in connection with sensitization to the hapten diphenylcyclopropenone (DPC). The CDR3 loop reads CASSQAVSGELFF. CDR3 coding DNA: TGCGCCAGCAGCCAAGCTGTCTCCGGGGAGCTGTTTTTT.